Detailed here is one TCR beta chain. Its matching antigen is unknown. This sample was taken from a study of T-cell memory formation after mild COVID-19. The study, taken as a whole, reports: Clones contracting across day 15 to 85 had a balanced CD4/CD8 profile; later expanding clones leaned CD4+.

V lost 9 bases, J lost 1 base, and 18 bases lay in between. The CDR3 has 15 amino acids. Germline CDR1 and CDR2: SEHNR and FQNEAQ (reference sequence). One entry per CDR3 protein results from TCRdb running MiXCR on the 5' RACE reads. Found here are roughly 410,000 distinct CDR3 sequences, roughly 26% of them singletons; the top ten hold 7.5% to 10%. This receptor was identified in an adult woman who had mild COVID-19 (a few samples of this study predate the infection). Cell type and time point are not known. Sequences were obtained from PBMCs or a T cell subset sorted from them (not recorded which). This chain links TRBV7-9 with TRBJ1-1; a possible D gene is TRBD1 (5 bases). CDR3 in DNA: TGTGCCAGTAACGATAAGGGGACTGGGAACACTGAAGCTTTCTTT. Protein sequence: CASNDKGTGNTEAFF.